These 25 T cell receptor delta chains were sequenced from one sample in a study of gamma-delta T cells after stem cell transplantation. TCRdb re-called the RT-PCR reads using CATT. The sample includes more than 15,000 delta-chain clones, almost 9.5% seen only once; the top ten take roughly 60%. The sample was gamma-delta T cells. The receptors stem from a human donor. It is not recorded whose cells these are; they may come from a transplant donor.

The chain links TRDV1 to TRDJ1; the match to TRDD3 covers 9 bases. This CDR3 is 21 amino acids long. V dropped 3 bases and J dropped 0; count of bases not matched to a gene: 20. Germline-derived CDR1 and CDR2 are TSWWSYY and QGS. Written as DNA, the CDR3 is TGTGCTCTTGGGGAGGAAAGTGGGTACTGGGGGAGTGGAGTGTACACCGATAAACTCATCTTT. As protein: CALGEESGYWGSGVYTDKLIF.

This clone was picked up a small number of times. The protein given by TCRdb reflects a much larger clone and differs at residue 9 from this DNA's translation, likely from a read error; the protein shown is the DNA's translation. The J gene is TRDJ1, the V gene TRDV1; 7 bases line up with TRDD3. Germline V gene sequence: CDR1 TSWWSYY, CDR2 QGS. CDR3 size: 19 residues. V was pared by 11 bases and J by 1 base, with 25 bases of the junction left unmatched. The DNA of the CDR3 is TGTGCTGTGGTTTCGACAAGTACTAGGGATACCCTGGGCACCGATAAACTCATCTTT. Protein: CAVVSTSTRDTLGTDKLIF.

Remarks on this clone: TCRdb pairs this DNA with a much larger clone's protein that differs at residue 4, likely a read error; the protein shown was translated from the DNA. V usage is TRDV2 and J usage is TRDJ1, with 9 bases matching TRDD3. V shed 4 bases and J 1 base; nucleotides not matched to a gene: 24. Germline V gene lookup returns CDR1 GEAIGNYY and CDR2 EKD. The length of the CDR3 is 21 residues. CDR3 sequence: CACETITGGPTTVAPTDKLIF. CDR3 nucleotide sequence: TGTGCCTGTGAGACCATTACTGGGGGACCCACAACGGTTGCCCCCACCGATAAACTCATCTTT.

There are a few counts of this clone. Translating this DNA gives a protein that differs at residue 4 from the TCRdb one, which belongs to a much larger clone; a read error is likely, and the protein shown is this translation. This chain connects TRDV2 to TRDJ1, with D tentatively TRDD3 (6 bases). The CDR3 length is 15 residues. CDR1 GEAIGNYY and CDR2 EKD come from the germline V gene. V lost 5 bases, J lost 3 bases, and 18 bases lay in between. The chain's CDR3 is CACVIVRGTPDKLIF. The CDR3 DNA follows: TGTGCCTGTGTCATAGTCCGGGGGACACCCGATAAACTCATCTTT.

This clone was detected only a few times. For this DNA, TCRdb reports the protein of a much larger clone, which diverges at residue 11, most likely from a read error; the protein presented here is translated directly from the DNA. This chain connects TRDV2 to TRDJ1; 9 nucleotides match TRDD3. The trim removed 3 bases at V and 3 bases at J, leaving 10 bases unmatched. Per germline, CDR1 GEAIGNYY and CDR2 EKD. This CDR3 has 16 residues. The CDR3 protein is CACDALLGDAADKLIF. The DNA of the CDR3 is TGTGCCTGTGACGCTCTACTGGGGGACGCCGCCGATAAACTCATCTTT.

This clone showed up just a few times. TCRdb's entry gives the protein of a much larger clone, which mismatches this DNA's translation at residue 11, likely from a read error; the protein reported here is translated from the DNA. V gene TRDV2 combines with J gene TRDJ1; D not resolved. The CDR3 is 19 residues long. CDR1 is GEAIGNYY, CDR2 EKD, per germline. V was trimmed by 0 bases and J by 11 bases, leaving 33 bases between them. In nucleotides, the CDR3 is TGTGCCTGTGACACCGTTATGGCTCAGCTGTGGTATAGAATCGGTAACCTCATCTTT. This sequence encodes CACDTVMAQLWYRIGNLIF.

This clone was detected a few times. A read error may produce the germline difference seen at one junction end. Other DNA variants within this sample encode the same CDR3. The chain combines TRDV1 with TRDJ1; TRDD3 aligns across 8 bases. Germline-derived CDR1 and CDR2 are TSWWSYY and QGS. The CDR3 length is 24 residues. CDR3 region: CALGEGVFHALLGAYSFYTDKLIF. Here the CDR3 DNA reads TGTGCTCTTGGGGAAGGAGTCTTCCACGCCTTACTGGGGGCGTATTCCTTCTACACTGATAAACTCATCTTT.

This clone is categorized as medium-sized (0.01 to 0.1%). The sample carries other DNA sequences with the same CDR3. The rearrangement joins TRDV2 to TRDJ1, with 12 bases identical to TRDD3. This CDR3 contains 16 residues. Trimming at V came to 4 bases and at J to 2 bases, leaving 7 bases not matched to a gene. CDR1 is GEAIGNYY, CDR2 EKD, per germline. The CDR3 coding sequence is TGTGCCTGTGAATTTCTGGGGGATACGCGTACCGATAAACTCATCTTT. It is translated as CACEFLGDTRTDKLIF.

This clone has only a few counts. The chain uses TRDV2 and TRDJ1, with 11 bases that match TRDD3. The CDR3 totals 19 residues. The germline CDR1 and CDR2 sequences are GEAIGNYY and EKD. Trimming took 3 bases from V and 0 from J; bases not matched to a gene: 14. CDR3 in DNA: TGTGCCTGTGACTCTCTCATGGGGGATACGCGATCTTACACCGATAAACTCATCTTT. Amino acids: CACDSLMGDTRSYTDKLIF.

As regards this clone: It is likely a read error: a sequence one base away is far more abundant. This sample also contains other DNA sequences that code for the same CDR3. The chain carries TRDV1 and TRDJ1; TRDD2 or TRDD3 may be the D gene (6 bases each). This CDR3 is 19 amino acids long. Germline lookup yields CDR1 TSWWSYY and CDR2 QGS. The DNA of the CDR3 is TGTGCCCTTGGGGAATCCGTCCTTCCCGGGGGACCGTACACCGATAAACTCATCTTT. Amino acids: CALGESVLPGGPYTDKLIF.

Of note for this clone: Translating this DNA gives a protein that differs at residue 3 from the TCRdb one, which belongs to a much larger clone; a read error is likely, and the protein shown is this translation. This chain connects TRDV2 to TRDJ1; 8 nucleotides agree with TRDD3. The CDR3 is 18 residues long. Per germline, CDR1 GEAIGNYY and CDR2 EKD. The CDR3 coding sequence is TGTGCCCGTGATTCGGCCTCCTTGACTGGGGGGATAGTCCCTAAACTCATCTTT. Translation: CARDSASLTGGIVPKLIF.

This clone has at least ten counts. For the CDR3, the DNA is TGTGCCTGTGATACGGGTAGCCATACCCGAGGGCTGGACGATAAACTCATCTTT. It encodes CACDTGSHTRGLDDKLIF. This chain links TRDV2 with TRDJ1; D not certain. This CDR3 has 18 amino acids. Germline-derived CDR1 and CDR2 are GEAIGNYY and EKD. V lost 4 bases to trimming and J lost 4 bases, with 27 bases between them.

This clone was seen a few times. The protein in TCRdb stems from a much larger clone and differs at residue 16 from this DNA's translation, likely a read error; here the protein is translated from the DNA. The V and J genes are TRDV2 and TRDJ1; 9 bases are shared with TRDD3. The CDR3 sequence is 19 residues long. Germline V lookup: CDR1 GEAIGNYY, CDR2 EKD. CDR3 protein: CACDPLRSGVLGDTDELIF. The CDR3 DNA reads TGTGCCTGTGACCCTCTTCGATCAGGGGTACTGGGGGACACCGATGAACTCATCTTT.

Comments on this clone: TCRdb attributes to this sequence the protein of a much larger clone, which differs from the DNA translation at residue 14; a read error is likely, and the protein displayed is translated from the DNA. V is TRDV2 and J is TRDJ1, with D possibly TRDD3 on 6 matching bases. This CDR3 spans 19 amino acids. Trimming stripped 0 bases from V and 3 bases from J, with 25 bases between. Germline lookup yields CDR1 GEAIGNYY and CDR2 EKD. The CDR3 is CACDTVGGLLIRGADKLIF. DNA of the CDR3: TGTGCCTGTGACACCGTAGGGGGCCTTCTGATACGAGGAGCCGATAAACTCATCTTT.

Regarding this clone: A far larger clone is off by one base, so a read error is likely. Other DNA sequences of this sample code for an identical CDR3. The rearrangement joins TRDV2 to TRDJ3; no firm D call. CDR3 length: 16 amino acids. Germline CDR1 GEAIGNYY, CDR2 EKD. Here the CDR3 DNA reads TGCGCCTGTGACACCATGAGCTCCTGGGACACCCGACAGATGTTTTTC. This translates into CACDTMSSWDTRQMFF.

There are many counts of this clone. This sample includes further DNA sequences coding for the same CDR3. The chain has TRDV2 and TRDJ1; no clear D gene. The CDR3 spans 16 residues. The V gene lost 0 bases and the J gene lost 6 bases, with 19 bases spanning the gap. The germline V gene encodes CDR1 GEAIGNYY and CDR2 EKD. CDR3 residues: CACDTVPRQVTYKLIF. The CDR3 nucleotides read TGTGCCTGTGACACCGTGCCCAGGCAGGTTACCTATAAACTCATCTTT.

In regard to this clone: TCRdb has a much larger clone's protein, which differs at residue 14 from the translation of this DNA, likely because of a read error; what is shown is the protein translated from the DNA. The rearrangement uses TRDV2 and TRDJ1, with TRDD2 matching over 7 bases. There are 16 residues in the CDR3. Germline values: CDR1 GEAIGNYY, CDR2 EKD. The CDR3 reads CACDTPSPSSTDKPIF. CDR3 DNA: TGTGCCTGTGACACCCCTTCGCCTTCCTCCACCGATAAACCCATCTTT.

To note about this clone: The protein that TCRdb holds for this DNA derives from a much larger clone and differs from the translated DNA at residue 9, which likely indicates a read error; the protein shown here is translated from the DNA. This chain links TRDV2 with TRDJ1, with TRDD3 as a possible D gene (5 bases). CDR1 and CDR2 (germline): GEAIGNYY, EKD. This CDR3 has 21 amino acids. Trimming removed 0 bases from V and 0 bases from J, with 28 bases in between. CDR3 region: CACDTVHGEYDPDLYTDKLIF. As DNA, the CDR3 is TGTGCCTGTGACACCGTCCACGGGGAATACGACCCCGATTTGTACACCGATAAACTCATCTTT.

This clone was counted between two and nine times. A far larger clone is only one base removed, so a read error is likely. Other DNA sequences in the same sample also yield this CDR3. V usage is TRDV3 and J usage is TRDJ1; D perhaps matches TRDD3 (5 bases). V was cut by 1 base and J by 1 base, with 16 bases left in between. Germline V lookup: CDR1 TVYSNPD, CDR2 GDNSRS (reference sequence). The CDR3 totals 15 residues. The DNA of the CDR3 is TGTGCCTTTACAATGGGGAATACAACCACCGATAAACTCATCTTT. This translates into CAFTMGNTTTDKLIF.

This clone was observed a handful of times. The TCRdb protein comes from a much larger clone and disagrees with this DNA's translation at residue 11, likely due to a read error; the protein given here is derived from the DNA. V is TRDV2 and J is TRDJ1; D not resolved. Germline V gene sequence: CDR1 GEAIGNYY, CDR2 EKD. This CDR3 has 15 amino acids. In DNA, the CDR3 is TGTGCCTGTGACACCGTCGGTGCCCACACCTATAAACTCATCTTT. Translation gives CACDTVGAHTYKLIF.

This clone was seen a few times. The germline gene is not matched at one end of the junction; a read error may be the cause. CDR3 sequence (DNA): TGTGCTATTGGGGAGCGGCTTACTATCCCCTCTTACTGGGGGAGACCAAAGTACACCGATAAACTCATCTTT. As protein: CAIGERLTIPSYWGRPKYTDKLIF. The chain has TRDV1 and TRDJ1; 9 nucleotides line up with TRDD3. Germline V gives CDR1 TSWWSYY, CDR2 QGS. This CDR3 region has 24 residues.

The table lists this clone with many counts. The protein recorded in TCRdb matches a much larger clone and deviates from this DNA's translation at residue 3, suggesting a read error; the protein here is obtained by translating the DNA. The CDR3 DNA is TGTGCCCGTGACTCCCTAGGTGGTGGGGGTTCGTACACCGATAAACTCATCTTT. It codes for CARDSLGGGGSYTDKLIF. The rearrangement links TRDV2 to TRDJ1, with D possibly matching TRDD3 (6 bases). Germline V gives CDR1 GEAIGNYY, CDR2 EKD. The CDR3 has 18 amino acids.

Concerning this clone: The TCRdb protein, from a much larger clone, departs from this DNA's translation at residue 13, likely by read error; the protein shown derives from the DNA. J is TRDJ3 and V is TRDV2, with a tentative D call TRDD3 (5 bases). Per germline, CDR1 GEAIGNYY and CDR2 EKD. CDR3 length: 20 amino acids. The CDR3: CACDKTEGTLSSSDTRQMFF. As DNA, the CDR3 is TGTGCCTGTGACAAAACGGAGGGGACTTTAAGCTCCTCGGACACCCGACAGATGTTTTTC.

Notes on this clone: The TCRdb record carries a much larger clone's protein, which differs from this DNA's translation at residue 10; a read error is the likely cause, and the protein listed here is the DNA translation. The rearrangement links TRDV2 to TRDJ1, with D tentatively TRDD3 (6 bases). The CDR3 covers 19 residues. The ends were cut back, 0 bases at V and 0 bases at J, with 22 bases in the middle. Looked up from germline, CDR1 is GEAIGNYY and CDR2 is EKD. Here the CDR3 reads CACDTAANWVHTYTDKLIF. CDR3 sequence (DNA): TGTGCCTGTGACACCGCGGCGAACTGGGTACACACGTACACCGATAAACTCATCTTT.

This clone has only a few counts. The protein that TCRdb holds for this DNA derives from a much larger clone and differs from the translated DNA at residue 13, which likely indicates a read error; the protein shown here is translated from the DNA. The chain combines TRDV2 with TRDJ1; the D is unclear. Germline V lookup: CDR1 GEAIGNYY, CDR2 EKD. The CDR3 runs to 15 residues. In DNA form, the CDR3 reads TGTGCCTGTGATGGAATGGCCCCGAGCATCGATAAATTCATCTTT. It yields the protein CACDGMAPSIDKFIF.